Listed below are T cell receptor beta chains from one sample, sequenced in a study of blood T cell repertoires in COVID-19. Assay used: immunoSEQ multiplex PCR; TCRdb lists only in-frame clones, some missing. The sample has 400,000 to 500,000 clones; 70% to 90% are singletons. The material sequenced was peripheral blood. All receptors derive from a woman in her thirties with active or convalescent COVID-19. The CDR3 runs from the conserved cysteine through the conserved F or W. The D gene is left open where the match is weak. Only part of the rows carry a size: once, few, many, or a class if the clone is expanded.

>NA|TRBJ2-3|TRBD2|TRBV18
TGTGCCAGCTCACCGGGACTAGCGGGAGTAGGCACAGATACGCAGTATTTT
CASSPGLAGVGTDTQYF
>few|TRBJ1-6|NA|TRBV3-1/TRBV3-2
TGTGCCAGCAGCCAGGGCCAGGATAATTCACCCCTCCACTTT
CASSQGQDNSPLHF
>NA|TRBJ2-3|NA|TRBV3-1/TRBV3-2
TGTGCCAGCAGCCCCGGGACTAGCACAGATACGCAGTATTTT
CASSPGTSTDTQYF
>NA|TRBJ1-2|NA|TRBV9
TGTGCCAGCACCCAAAGAGACAGCCACTATGGCTACACCTTC
CASTQRDSHYGYTF
>few|TRBJ1-1|NA|TRBV27
TGTGCCAGCAGTTTATCGAGCACGGGGAATGCTTTCTTT
CASSLSSTGNAFF
>few|TRBJ1-5|NA|TRBV15
TGTGCCACCAGCAGAGAGCCCGAGGGCAATCAGCCCCAGCATTTT
CATSREPEGNQPQHF
>NA|TRBJ2-5|TRBD1|TRBV30
TGTGCCCGACAACACAGGGGGGAGACCCAGTACTTC
CARQHRGETQYF
>NA|TRBJ1-5|NA|TRBV7-9
TGTGCCAGCAGCTTATCAGGGGCTGGGAATCAGCCCCAGCATTTT
CASSLSGAGNQPQHF
>NA|TRBJ1-1|TRBD1|TRBV5-1
TGCGCCAGCAGCTCGACAGGGCACACTGAAGCTTTCTTT
CASSSTGHTEAFF
>NA|TRBJ2-5|NA|TRBV29-1
TGCAGCGTTGAAGCTCAAACGACTAGCAGGGGAGAGACCCAGTACTTC
CSVEAQTTSRGETQYF
>NA|TRBJ1-1|NA|TRBV5-1
TGCGCCAGCGGGGAAAAGGGGCTTACGGGGGTAGCTTTCTTT
CASGEKGLTGVAFF
>once|TRBJ1-3|NA|TRBV30
TGTGCCTGGGCAGGTTCTGGAAACACCATATATTTT
CAWAGSGNTIYF